This T cell receptor (beta chain) was sequenced during a study of regulatory T cells in long-lasting Graves disease. CDR3 length equals 14 residues. Trimming took 2 bases from V and 6 from J, leaving 11 bases between them. Germline lookup yields CDR1 MNHEY and CDR2 SMNVEV (reference sequence). Study results and caveats: With some 2,700 shared public clonotypes, persistent patients exceeded new patients, who shared approximately 880.

Described time point: newly diagnosed GD, antithyroid drugs for less than 3 months. RNA isolated from PBMCs was used to make the TCR library. Libraries of TCR beta came from iRepertoire HTBI primers plus Arm-PCR of CDR3 regions. TCRdb analysed the multiplex PCR reads with MiXCR anew, one entry per CDR3 protein. The table records hundreds of thousands of distinct CDR3 sequences, less than 20% of them present only once. This clonotype was observed at least ten times. Antigen specificity is unknown. The receptor's source is a female donor with Graves disease. The specimen was peripheral blood mononuclear cells (PBMCs), collected at new diagnosis, from a patient treated with antithyroid drugs. The V and J genes are TRBV27 and TRBJ1-5; no clear D. The CDR3 spells CASSLTWPGQPQHF. The CDR3 nucleotides read TGTGCCAGCAGTTTAACCTGGCCCGGTCAGCCCCAGCATTTT.